The 14 T cell receptor beta chains reported below all come from one sample, sequenced in a study of T cells in Graves' hyperthyroidism and ophthalmopathy. From RNA transcripts, TCR beta CDR3 regions were amplified. Carried out on the TCR CDR3, a first-round RT-PCR used the HTBI primer set. One entry per CDR3 protein results from TCRdb running MiXCR on the multiplex PCR reads. The table lists roughly 380,000 distinct CDR3 sequences, about 15% of them singletons. The sequencing input was blood. These receptors originate from a woman aged 60-75 years with Graves' hyperthyroidism.

This clonotype was seen many times. This chain links TRBV5-1 with TRBJ2-7, with 7 positions matching TRBD2. V lost 4 bases and J lost 5; bases outside the gene matches: 12. Germline V CDR1 and CDR2: SGHRS, YFSETQ. The CDR3 runs to 15 residues. The CDR3: CASSDPTGGWDEQYF. The CDR3 coding sequence is TGCGCCAGCAGCGACCCGACCGGGGGGTGGGACGAGCAGTACTTC.

This clonotype was counted a few times. This chain connects TRBV29-1 to TRBJ1-1; D is undetermined. The CDR3 extends over 13 amino acids. Germline V CDR1 and CDR2: SQVTM, ANQGSEA. V was clipped by 2 bases and J by 0 bases, with 7 bases between them. CDR3 bases: TGCAGCGTTGAATGGCAGCTGAACACTGAAGCTTTCTTT. Its translation is CSVEWQLNTEAFF. Drawing the rest from reference TRBV29-1 and TRBJ1-1, the complete variable domain is SAVISQKPSRDICQRGTSLTIQCQVDSQVTMMFWYRQQPGQSLTLIATANQGSEATYESGFVIDKFPISRPNLTFSTLTVSNMSPEDSSIYLCSVEWQLNTEAFFGQGTRLTVV.

V is TRBV3-1 and J is TRBJ2-1; 8 bases fit TRBD1. This CDR3 has 12 amino acids. V was pared by 3 bases and J by 10 bases, with 2 bases of the junction left unmatched. Germline V CDR1 and CDR2: LGHDT, YNNKEL (reference sequence). This chain's CDR3 is CASSHRQGEQFF. DNA of the CDR3: TGTGCCAGCAGCCATAGACAGGGGGAGCAGTTCTTC.

The chain is built from TRBV28 and TRBJ1-3, with 9 bases aligning to TRBD1. CDR3 size: 18 residues. Germline CDR1 MDHEN, CDR2 SYDVKM. Trimming took 5 bases from V and 1 from J; bases not matched to a gene: 12. The CDR3 region has the DNA TGTGCCAGCAGTACCGGGACAGGGCCAGCCTTGTCTGGAAACACCATATATTTT. Translated: CASSTGTGPALSGNTIYF. The entire variable domain, with the rest obtained from reference TRBV28 and TRBJ1-3, is as follows: DVKVTQSSRYLVKRTGEKVFLECVQDMDHENMFWYRQDPGLGLRLIYFSYDVKMKEKGDIPEGYSVSREKKERFSLILESASTNQTSMYLCASSTGTGPALSGNTIYFGEGSWLTVV.

This clonotype was counted many times. V usage is TRBV11-2 and J usage is TRBJ2-3, with D hard to call. The germline CDR1 and CDR2 sequences are SGHAT and FQNNGV. Trimming shortened V by 1 base and J by 0 bases, and 11 bases separated the two germline ends. The CDR3 spans 16 residues. The CDR3 nucleotides are TGTGCCAGCAGCTTAGCTTCAGGTCCTAGCACAGATACGCAGTATTTT. Translating it yields CASSLASGPSTDTQYF.

This clonotype was detected a few times. The V call is TRBV12-3 or TRBV12-4, the J call TRBJ1-2; the D gene is possibly TRBD1 (5 bases). V dropped 3 bases and J dropped 3 bases, with 11 bases sitting between them. The CDR3 length is 14 residues. The CDR3 here is CASSLVQGHYGYTF. For the CDR3, the DNA is TGTGCCAGCAGTTTGGTTCAGGGTCACTATGGCTACACCTTC.

This clonotype came up many times. V and J are TRBV12-3 or TRBV12-4 and TRBJ2-2; D not resolved. This CDR3 is 15 amino acids long. V gave up 6 bases and J gave up 5 bases, with 16 bases separating them. The CDR3 nucleotides read TGTGCCAGCAGCCCGCCCGACCTAGGTACCGGGGAGCTGTTTTTT. Amino acid sequence: CASSPPDLGTGELFF.

This clonotype was recorded a few times. The rearrangement joins TRBV7-9 to TRBJ2-1; TRBD2 matches at 9 bases. Trimming cost V 5 bases and J 2 bases; bases outside gene matches: 7. The CDR3 is 16 amino acids. The germline V gene has CDR1 SEHNR and CDR2 FQNEAQ (reference sequence). The CDR3 DNA sequence: TGTGCCAGCAGCCCATTAGCGGGAGTCCCCTACAATGAGCAGTTCTTC. Translation: CASSPLAGVPYNEQFF.

This chain connects TRBV28 to TRBJ1-2; 8 positions match TRBD1. The germline CDR1 and CDR2 sequences are MDHEN and SYDVKM. The CDR3 is 15 amino acids. After removal of 6 bases from V and 4 bases from J, the junction contained 10 bases not matched to a gene. CDR3 DNA: TGTGCCAGCAGAGACAGGGGTCCCCGACGCTATGGCTACACCTTC. As protein: CASRDRGPRRYGYTF.

Many counts were recorded for this clonotype. The gene calls are TRBV5-1 and TRBJ2-5; perhaps TRBD2 as D (5 bases). The CDR3 is 17 residues long. The V end lost 0 bases, the J end lost 2 bases, and 17 bases lay between the germline ends. Germline V gives CDR1 SGHRS, CDR2 YFSETQ. CDR3 amino acids: CASSLARRTVRQETQYF. The CDR3 DNA reads TGCGCCAGCAGCTTGGCCAGGAGGACCGTACGTCAAGAGACCCAGTACTTC. The whole variable domain, remainder taken from reference TRBV5-1 and TRBJ2-5, is KAGVTQTPRYLIKTRGQQVTLSCSPISGHRSVSWYQQTPGQGLQFLFEYFSETQRNKGNFPGRFSGRQFSNSRSEMNVSTLELGDSALYLCASSLARRTVRQETQYFGPGTRLLVL.

This clonotype was counted a few times. The V call is TRBV28, the J call TRBJ1-2; no clear D gene. V shed 3 bases and J shed 2 bases, with 10 bases lying between them. Germline V lookup: CDR1 MDHEN, CDR2 SYDVKM. This CDR3 has 14 residues. The CDR3 spells CASSFTSLNYGYTF. For the CDR3, the DNA is TGTGCCAGCAGTTTCACCAGTCTAAACTATGGCTACACCTTC.

The sample holds many counts of this clonotype. The chain links TRBV27 to TRBJ2-1; TRBD1 aligns across 7 bases. This CDR3 contains 15 residues. V gave up 5 bases and J gave up 7 bases; unmatched junction bases: 11. Germline values: CDR1 MNHEY, CDR2 SMNVEV (reference sequence). CDR3: CASSASGTAPNEQFF. CDR3 bases: TGTGCCAGCAGTGCCTCCGGGACAGCTCCAAATGAGCAGTTCTTC.

On this clonotype: Possible read error: a much larger clone is one base away. The chain links TRBV28 to TRBJ2-1, with 8 bases fitting TRBD1. V shed 11 bases and J 10 bases; nucleotides not matched to a gene: 10. The CDR3 consists of 12 residues. CDR1 and CDR2 (germline): MDHEN, SYDVKM. Here the CDR3 reads CAHATGGSEQFF. CDR3 sequence (DNA): TGTGCCCATGCAACAGGGGGATCCGAGCAGTTCTTC.

This clonotype was detected ten times or more. The chain has TRBV29-1 and TRBJ2-7; weak D call: TRBD1 (6 bases). This CDR3 has 11 residues. V was pared by 5 bases and J by 6 bases, with 11 bases between. Germline V lookup: CDR1 SQVTM, CDR2 ANQGSEA. The CDR3 sequence is CSVQGGSEQYF. In nucleotides, the CDR3 is TGCAGCGTTCAAGGGGGATCCGAGCAGTACTTC.